The subject of this entry is one TCR beta chain. Each of the donors was a healthy adult who was HIV-negative and had not had a recent acute infection or vaccination. This sample stems from a study of shared clonotypes between healthy human individuals. This CDR3 spans 17 amino acids. Germline trimming cut 2 bases from V and 4 bases from J; bases unmatched to any gene: 13. The germline gives CDR1 KGHSH, CDR2 LQKENI. Some clones are missing from TCRdb's copy, which holds only in-frame ones; the method was immunoSEQ multiplex PCR. The table records over a million clones, around 82% of them present only once.

The sequenced sample consisted of memory CD4+ T cells from PBMCs. Described subset: CD45RA-negative fraction. The chain is built from TRBV18 and TRBJ2-5; 7 bases agree with TRBD2. This TCR derives from a man aged 18 to 30 in good health. Some clones in this sample may be carry-over from other donors' samples. The CDR3 DNA follows: TGTGCCAGCTCACCATCTTCCTCATCGGGGGGAGGAGAGACCCAGTACTTC. Protein: CASSPSSSSGGGETQYF.